These 28 T cell receptor beta chains share one sample of origin, sequenced in a study of T-cell memory formation after mild COVID-19. TCRdb ran MiXCR on the 5' RACE reads and lists one entry per CDR3 protein. The sample has 400,000 to 500,000 distinct CDR3 sequences; 20% to 25% are singletons. Sequenced sample: PBMCs or a T cell subset sorted from them (not recorded which). The receptors were sampled from an adult woman who had mild COVID-19 (a few samples of this study predate the infection). Cell type and time point are not known.

This clonotype was observed a few times. The genes are TRBV6-1 and TRBJ1-5; D possibly corresponds to TRBD1 (5 bases). The CDR3 contains 15 residues. Per the germline V gene, CDR1 is MNHNS and CDR2 is SASEGT. The V gene lost 4 bases and the J gene lost 1 base, with 11 bases spanning the gap. The CDR3 coding sequence is TGTGCCAGCAGTGGCATCCGGGACAGCAATCAGCCCCAGCATTTT. This gives the protein CASSGIRDSNQPQHF.

The chain joins TRBV5-1 to TRBJ2-7; 9 nucleotides align to TRBD2. Germline V gene sequence: CDR1 SGHRS, CDR2 YFSETQ. V was clipped by 4 bases and J by 5 bases; unmatched bases: 10. CDR3 length: 15 amino acids. The CDR3 region is CASSPRASGNHEQYF. In nucleotides, the CDR3 is TGCGCCAGCAGCCCTAGGGCTAGCGGGAACCACGAGCAGTACTTC.

V and J are TRBV27 and TRBJ1-1; TRBD1 is a possible D gene (6 bases). The V end lost 2 bases, the J end lost 0 bases, and 16 bases lay between the germline ends. The CDR3 spans 17 residues. From germline, CDR1 is MNHEY and CDR2 SMNVEV (reference sequence). The CDR3 nucleotides are TGTGCCAGCAGTTTAAAAGGGGGGGGAACCCTGAACACTGAAGCTTTCTTT. Translating it yields CASSLKGGGTLNTEAFF.

This clonotype has a single count. The rearrangement joins TRBV20-1 to TRBJ1-1, with 8 nucleotides matching TRBD1. CDR3 size: 16 residues. Trimming cost V 0 bases and J 1 base; bases outside gene matches: 7. Germline loops: CDR1 DFQATT, CDR2 SNEGSKA (reference sequence). The CDR3 is CSAREDRDLWNTEAFF. In nucleotides, the CDR3 is TGCAGTGCTAGAGAGGACAGGGACCTTTGGAACACTGAAGCTTTCTTT.

This chain uses TRBV30 with TRBJ1-1; no clear D. CDR3 length: 13 amino acids. Germline V lookup: CDR1 GTSNPN, CDR2 SVGIG (reference sequence). V dropped 4 bases and J dropped 0 bases, with 9 bases sitting between them. CDR3 nucleotides: TGTGCCTGGACCTTAGGCATGAACACTGAAGCTTTCTTT. Translation: CAWTLGMNTEAFF.

This clonotype was detected only a few times. V usage is TRBV24-1 and J usage is TRBJ2-3; TRBD1 or TRBD2 may be the D gene (6 bases each). Trimming stripped 5 bases from V and 5 bases from J, with 10 bases between. The length of the CDR3 is 13 residues. Germline V gives CDR1 KGHDR, CDR2 SFDVKD. CDR3 loop: CATSGRGRDTQYF. CDR3 DNA sequence: TGTGCCACCAGTGGACGGGGGCGAGATACGCAGTATTTT.

This chain connects TRBV3-1 to TRBJ1-1; no clear D. The CDR3 has 12 amino acids. The V end was cut by 4 bases, the J end by 10 bases, with 13 bases between. Germline V gene data show CDR1 as LGHDT and CDR2 as YNNKEL (reference sequence). In nucleotides, the CDR3 is TGTGCCAGCAGCCTCCAGATGTCCGGAGCTTTCTTT. Protein product: CASSLQMSGAFF.

The chain uses TRBV19 and TRBJ2-7; D is uncertain. V was trimmed by 4 bases and J by 1 base, leaving 8 bases between them. From germline, CDR1 is LNHDA and CDR2 SQIVND (reference sequence). The CDR3 length is 13 residues. The CDR3 spells CASSTSQSYEQYF. In DNA form, the CDR3 reads TGTGCCAGTAGTACCTCCCAATCCTACGAGCAGTACTTC. Complete variable domain (other parts from reference TRBV19 and TRBJ2-7): DGGITQSPKYLFRKEGQNVTLSCEQNLNHDAMYWYRQDPGQGLRLIYYSQIVNDFQKGDIAEGYSVSREKKESFPLTVTSAQKNPTAFYLCASSTSQSYEQYFGPGTRLTVT.

This clonotype was seen a handful of times. This chain uses TRBV30 with TRBJ2-1; TRBD1 matches at 10 bases. V shed 3 bases, J shed 0 bases, and the junction held 5 bases outside the gene matches. This CDR3 has 16 amino acids. Germline V CDR1 and CDR2: GTSNPN, SVGIG (reference sequence). The CDR3 here is CAWSGTGVSSYNEQFF. In DNA, the CDR3 is TGTGCCTGGAGCGGGACAGGGGTTAGCTCCTACAATGAGCAGTTCTTC.

This clonotype was found a few times. The chain carries TRBV5-1 and TRBJ2-3; TRBD2 matches at 13 bases. The CDR3 spans 17 residues. Germline CDR1 is SGHRS and CDR2 is YFSETQ. V trimming: 4 bases; J trimming: 0 bases; junction bases outside the gene matches: 5. The CDR3 DNA sequence: TGCGCCAGCAGCACGGGACTAGCGGGACTTAGCACAGATACGCAGTATTTT. This gives the protein CASSTGLAGLSTDTQYF.

The rearrangement joins TRBV13 to TRBJ2-2; 7 nucleotides agree with TRBD2. The CDR3 extends over 17 amino acids. Germline CDR1 PRHDT, CDR2 FYEKMQ (reference sequence). Unmatched junction bases numbered 13, after V lost 5 bases and J lost 4 bases. The CDR3 loop is CASSPRVRGGRTGELFF. DNA of the CDR3: TGTGCCAGCAGCCCCCGAGTGCGCGGGGGACGCACCGGGGAGCTGTTTTTT.

This clonotype was observed once. The rearrangement links TRBV9 to TRBJ2-1, with TRBD1 identical over 7 bases. CDR3 length equals 17 residues. J gave up 4 bases and V 5 bases, and 15 bases lay outside the gene matches. The V gene's germline CDR1 is SGDLS and CDR2 YYNGEE. The CDR3 loop is CASSEAPTTGFYNEQFF. The CDR3 DNA reads TGTGCCAGCAGTGAAGCCCCCACGACAGGGTTTTACAATGAGCAGTTCTTC.

This clonotype was counted only a few times. This chain links TRBV12-3 or TRBV12-4 with TRBJ1-1; D is ambiguous. The CDR3 runs to 15 residues. V was shortened by 6 bases and J by 1 base, with 15 bases between the two germline ends. CDR3 loop: CASRVSTLRNTEAFF. CDR3 nucleotide sequence: TGTGCCAGCAGGGTCTCGACTTTACGGAACACTGAAGCTTTCTTT.

This clonotype was picked up many times. This chain joins TRBV12-3 or TRBV12-4 and TRBJ2-5, with 10 bases that match TRBD2. The CDR3 sequence is 17 residues long. Unmatched junction bases numbered 7, after V lost 3 bases and J lost 0 bases. The CDR3 bases are TGTGCCAGCAGTTTTCCCCTAGCGGGGGCCTACCAAGAGACCCAGTACTTC. Encoded protein: CASSFPLAGAYQETQYF.

The rearrangement links TRBV2 to TRBJ2-7, with D perhaps TRBD1 or TRBD2 (5 bases each). The CDR3 runs 12 residues. Germline V gives CDR1 SNHLY, CDR2 FYNNEI. The germline V and J ends were trimmed by 7 bases and 6 bases, with 13 bases remaining between them. CDR3 amino acids: CASTREGSEQYF. The CDR3 DNA sequence: TGTGCCAGCACCCGAGAGGGGTCCGAGCAGTACTTC.

The V call is TRBV7-9, the J call TRBJ2-3, with D hard to call. The germline CDR1 and CDR2 sequences are SEHNR and FQNEAQ (reference sequence). Trimming shortened V by 4 bases and J by 2 bases, and 16 bases separated the two germline ends. The CDR3 sequence is 16 residues long. CDR3 sequence reads: CASSSPVPGYTDTQYF. DNA of the CDR3: TGTGCCAGCAGCTCCCCGGTCCCCGGATACACAGATACGCAGTATTTT.

This clonotype was recorded many times. The chain links TRBV6-6 to TRBJ2-5; no definite D call. Germline loops: CDR1 MNHNY, CDR2 SVGAGI (reference sequence). V shed 7 bases and J shed 9 bases, with 21 bases lying between them. This CDR3 contains 14 residues. CDR3 DNA: TGTGCCAGCAACCCGGCCACCTCCAATCGGGCCCAGTACTTC. It codes for CASNPATSNRAQYF.

This chain joins TRBV9 and TRBJ2-1; the match to TRBD2 covers 9 bases. Per the germline V gene, CDR1 is SGDLS and CDR2 is YYNGEE. This CDR3 comprises 13 residues. After removal of 3 bases from V and 7 bases from J, the junction contained 2 bases not matched to a gene. The CDR3 bases are TGTGCCAGCAGCGGCGCGGGGGGGAATGAGCAGTTCTTC. Translation: CASSGAGGNEQFF.

The rearrangement joins TRBV24-1 to TRBJ2-7, with TRBD2 identical over 7 bases. Germline lookup yields CDR1 KGHDR and CDR2 SFDVKD. This CDR3 has 13 amino acids. V was pared by 1 base and J by 6 bases, with 2 bases of the junction left unmatched. The CDR3 loop reads CATSDFTGGEQYF. CDR3 coding DNA: TGTGCCACCAGTGATTTTACGGGGGGCGAGCAGTACTTC.

The rearrangement links TRBV12-3 or TRBV12-4 to TRBJ2-1; maybe TRBD2 (6 bases). V was trimmed by 7 bases and J by 9 bases, leaving 16 bases between them. This CDR3 comprises 13 residues. The CDR3 spells CASNPGGLGEQFF. The DNA for the CDR3 is TGTGCCAGCAATCCCGGGGGTCTGGGTGAGCAGTTCTTC.

In its sample, this clonotype was seen a few times. The chain joins TRBV12-3 or TRBV12-4 to TRBJ1-5; no clear D gene. V lost 1 base and J lost 0, with 10 bases in between. This CDR3 has 16 amino acids. DNA of the CDR3: TGTGCCAGCAGTTTAGGGTCACAGTATAGCAATCAGCCCCAGCATTTT. Its translation: CASSLGSQYSNQPQHF.

DNA of the CDR3: TGTGCCACCAGGGATACCGGGGCCAACGTCCTGACTTTC. Translation gives CATRDTGANVLTF. The V call is TRBV24-1, the J call TRBJ2-6; D is uncertain. The CDR3 is 13 residues long. V gave up 7 bases and J gave up 4 bases, with 7 bases separating them. Per the germline V gene, CDR1 is KGHDR and CDR2 is SFDVKD.

J is TRBJ1-2 and V is TRBV9; D possibly corresponds to TRBD1 (6 bases). V lost 3 bases and J lost 1, with 16 bases in between. The CDR3 is 16 amino acids. From germline, CDR1 is SGDLS and CDR2 YYNGEE. CDR3 loop: CASSARTDLYNYGYTF. CDR3 coding DNA: TGTGCCAGCAGCGCGCGGACAGATCTTTATAACTATGGCTACACCTTC.

This clonotype was detected only a few times. The chain employs TRBV7-9 and TRBJ2-1; 9 bases are shared with TRBD2. Trimming took 8 bases from V and 4 from J; bases not matched to a gene: 6. Germline-derived CDR1 and CDR2 are SEHNR and FQNEAQ (reference sequence). The CDR3 is 14 amino acids. The CDR3: CASATSGAYNEQFF. CDR3 DNA sequence: TGTGCCAGCGCGACTAGCGGAGCTTACAATGAGCAGTTCTTC.

This chain connects TRBV5-1 to TRBJ2-3, with TRBD2 identical over 7 bases. V gave up 2 bases and J gave up 5 bases; unmatched junction bases: 17. Germline V gene lookup returns CDR1 SGHRS and CDR2 YFSETQ. The CDR3 loop spans 18 amino acids. The chain's CDR3 is CASSFYSGTNPSVDTQYF. DNA for the CDR3: TGCGCCAGCAGCTTCTATTCCGGGACTAACCCTTCTGTAGATACGCAGTATTTT.

The CDR3 nucleotides read TGTGCCAGCAGCCGTGACTCGACCCAGCCCCAGCATTTT. Its translation is CASSRDSTQPQHF. The V gene is TRBV7-9, the J gene TRBJ1-5; D unresolved. Germline V gene sequence: CDR1 SEHNR, CDR2 FQNEAQ (reference sequence). V gave up 5 bases and J gave up 7 bases, with 12 bases separating them. The CDR3 runs 13 residues.

This clonotype was found many times. This chain links TRBV24-1 with TRBJ1-1; D gene uncertain. The CDR3 is made up of 13 amino acids. The V end was cut by 12 bases, the J end by 0 bases, with 13 bases between. Looked up from germline, CDR1 is KGHDR and CDR2 is SFDVKD. CDR3 loop: CAVKQNMNTEAFF. Written as DNA, the CDR3 is TGTGCCGTCAAACAAAACATGAACACTGAAGCTTTCTTT.

The CDR3 sequence is CSVISPPSDTQYF. The DNA of the CDR3 is TGCAGCGTCATCAGCCCCCCGAGCGATACGCAGTATTTT. The chain uses TRBV29-1 and TRBJ2-3, with D uncertain. V lost 6 bases and J 6 bases, leaving 16 bases between the germline ends. Per germline, CDR1 SQVTM and CDR2 ANQGSEA. The CDR3 sequence is 13 residues long.